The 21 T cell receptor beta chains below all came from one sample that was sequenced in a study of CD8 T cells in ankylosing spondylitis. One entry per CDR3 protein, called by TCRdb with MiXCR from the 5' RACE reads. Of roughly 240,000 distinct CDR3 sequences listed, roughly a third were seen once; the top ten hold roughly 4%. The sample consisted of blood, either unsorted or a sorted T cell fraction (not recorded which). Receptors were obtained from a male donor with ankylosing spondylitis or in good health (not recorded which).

This CDR3 reads CASSQRRTVQSNQPQHF. The CDR3 nucleotides are TGTGCCAGCAGCCAAAGGAGAACAGTACAAAGCAATCAGCCCCAGCATTTT. This sequence joins TRBV4-2 and TRBJ1-5; D is unclear. CDR3 length: 17 residues. Germline V lookup: CDR1 LGHNA, CDR2 YNFKEQ. V was cut by 2 bases and J by 1 base, with 15 bases left in between.

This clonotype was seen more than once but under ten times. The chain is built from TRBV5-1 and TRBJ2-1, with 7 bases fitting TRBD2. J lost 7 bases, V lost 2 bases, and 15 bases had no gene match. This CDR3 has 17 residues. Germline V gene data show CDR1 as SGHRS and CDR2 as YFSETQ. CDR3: CASSFYYTSVGENEQFF. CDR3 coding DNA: TGCGCCAGCAGCTTCTACTATACTAGCGTAGGCGAGAATGAGCAGTTCTTC. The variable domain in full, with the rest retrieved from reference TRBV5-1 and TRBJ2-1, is KAGVTQTPRYLIKTRGQQVTLSCSPISGHRSVSWYQQTPGQGLQFLFEYFSETQRNKGNFPGRFSGRQFSNSRSEMNVSTLELGDSALYLCASSFYYTSVGENEQFFGPGTRLTVL.

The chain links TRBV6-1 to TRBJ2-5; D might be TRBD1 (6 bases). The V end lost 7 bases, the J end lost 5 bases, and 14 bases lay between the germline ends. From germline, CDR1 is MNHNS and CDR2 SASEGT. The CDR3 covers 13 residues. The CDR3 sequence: CASNRLRGETQYF. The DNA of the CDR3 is TGTGCCAGCAACCGACTCAGGGGTGAGACCCAGTACTTC.

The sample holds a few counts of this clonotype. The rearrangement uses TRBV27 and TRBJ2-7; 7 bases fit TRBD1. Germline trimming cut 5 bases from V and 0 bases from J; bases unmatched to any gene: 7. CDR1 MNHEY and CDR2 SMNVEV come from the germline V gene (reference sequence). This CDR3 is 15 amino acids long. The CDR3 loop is CASSLRQGGSYEQYF. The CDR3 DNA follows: TGTGCCAGCAGTCTCCGACAGGGTGGCTCCTACGAGCAGTACTTC.

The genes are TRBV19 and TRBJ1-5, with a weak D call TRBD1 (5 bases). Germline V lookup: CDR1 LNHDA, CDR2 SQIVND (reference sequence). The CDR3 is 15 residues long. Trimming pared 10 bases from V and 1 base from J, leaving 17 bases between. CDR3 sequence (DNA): TGTGCCACCAGTTGGCAGGGAGCGAGCAATCAGCCCCAGCATTTT. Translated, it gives CATSWQGASNQPQHF.

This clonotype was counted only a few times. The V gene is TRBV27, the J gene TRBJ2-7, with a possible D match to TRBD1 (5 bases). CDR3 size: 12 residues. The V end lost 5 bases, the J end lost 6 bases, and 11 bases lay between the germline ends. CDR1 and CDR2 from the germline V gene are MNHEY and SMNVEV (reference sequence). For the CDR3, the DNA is TGTGCCAGCAGTCCCGGACATGGCGAGCAGTACTTC. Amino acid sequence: CASSPGHGEQYF.

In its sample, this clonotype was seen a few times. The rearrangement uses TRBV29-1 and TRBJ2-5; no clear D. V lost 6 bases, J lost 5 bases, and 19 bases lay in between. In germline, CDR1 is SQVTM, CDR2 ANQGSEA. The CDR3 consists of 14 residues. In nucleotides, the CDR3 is TGCAGCGTCCCTAAGAGCGATCACTGGGAGACCCAGTACTTC. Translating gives CSVPKSDHWETQYF.

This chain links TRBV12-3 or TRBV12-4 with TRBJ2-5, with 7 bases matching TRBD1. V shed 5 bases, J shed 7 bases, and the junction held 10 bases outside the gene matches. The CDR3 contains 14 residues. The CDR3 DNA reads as TGTGCCAGCAGTCCGTTCACAGGGGATGGGACCCAGTACTTC. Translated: CASSPFTGDGTQYF.

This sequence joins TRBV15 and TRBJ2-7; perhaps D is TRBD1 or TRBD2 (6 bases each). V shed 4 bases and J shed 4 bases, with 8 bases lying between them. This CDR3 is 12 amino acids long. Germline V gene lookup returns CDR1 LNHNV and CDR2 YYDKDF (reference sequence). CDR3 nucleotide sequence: TGTGCCACCAGCAAGGGGGGATACGAGCAGTACTTC. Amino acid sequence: CATSKGGYEQYF.

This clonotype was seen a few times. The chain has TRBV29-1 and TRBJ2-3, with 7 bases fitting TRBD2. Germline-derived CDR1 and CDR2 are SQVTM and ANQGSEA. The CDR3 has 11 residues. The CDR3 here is CGGGSTDTQYF. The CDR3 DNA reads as TGCGGGGGGGGGAGCACAGATACGCAGTATTTT.

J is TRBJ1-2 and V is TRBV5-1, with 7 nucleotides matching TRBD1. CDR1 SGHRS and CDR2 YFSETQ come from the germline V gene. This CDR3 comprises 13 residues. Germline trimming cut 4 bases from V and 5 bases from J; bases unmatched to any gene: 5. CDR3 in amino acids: CASSLTGEYGYTF. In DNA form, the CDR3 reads TGCGCCAGCAGCCTCACAGGGGAATATGGCTACACCTTC.

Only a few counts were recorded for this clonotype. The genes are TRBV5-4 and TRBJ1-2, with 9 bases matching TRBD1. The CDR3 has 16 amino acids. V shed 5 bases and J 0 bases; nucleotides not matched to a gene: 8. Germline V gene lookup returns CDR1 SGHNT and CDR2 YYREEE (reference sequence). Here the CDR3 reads CASSPKTGGANYGYTF. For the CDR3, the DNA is TGTGCCAGCAGTCCTAAGACAGGGGGAGCTAACTATGGCTACACCTTC.

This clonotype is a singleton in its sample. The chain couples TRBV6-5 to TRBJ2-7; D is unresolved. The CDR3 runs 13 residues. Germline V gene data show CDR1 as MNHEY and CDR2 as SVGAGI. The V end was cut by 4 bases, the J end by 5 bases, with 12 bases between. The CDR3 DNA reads TGTGCCAGCAGTTCGTTATTGGGCCACGAGCAGTACTTC. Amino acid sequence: CASSSLLGHEQYF.

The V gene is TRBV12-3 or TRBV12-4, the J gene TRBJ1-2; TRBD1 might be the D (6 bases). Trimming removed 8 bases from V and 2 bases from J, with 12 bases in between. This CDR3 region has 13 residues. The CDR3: CASGTGFNYGYTF. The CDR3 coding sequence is TGTGCCAGCGGAACAGGGTTCAACTATGGCTACACCTTC.

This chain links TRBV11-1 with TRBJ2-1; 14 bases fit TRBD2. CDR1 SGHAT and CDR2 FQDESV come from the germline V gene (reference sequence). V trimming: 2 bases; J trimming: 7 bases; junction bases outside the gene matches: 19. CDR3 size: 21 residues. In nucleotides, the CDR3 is TGTGCCAGCAGCTTATATATGAGGAGGGGATTAAGGACTAGCGGGAGGAATGAGCAGTTCTTC. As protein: CASSLYMRRGLRTSGRNEQFF. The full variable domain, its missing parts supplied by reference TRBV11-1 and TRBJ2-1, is EAEVAQSPRYKITEKSQAVAFWCDPISGHATLYWYRQILGQGPELLVQFQDESVVDDSQLPKDRFSAERLKGVDSTLKIQPAELGDSAMYLCASSLYMRRGLRTSGRNEQFFGPGTRLTVL.

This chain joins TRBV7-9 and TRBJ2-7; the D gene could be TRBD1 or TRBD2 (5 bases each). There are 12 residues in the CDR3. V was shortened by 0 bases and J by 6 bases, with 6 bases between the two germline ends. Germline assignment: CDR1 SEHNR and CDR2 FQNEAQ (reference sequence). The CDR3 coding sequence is TGTGCCAGCAGCTTAGCGAGGGGCGAGCAGTACTTC. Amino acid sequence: CASSLARGEQYF.

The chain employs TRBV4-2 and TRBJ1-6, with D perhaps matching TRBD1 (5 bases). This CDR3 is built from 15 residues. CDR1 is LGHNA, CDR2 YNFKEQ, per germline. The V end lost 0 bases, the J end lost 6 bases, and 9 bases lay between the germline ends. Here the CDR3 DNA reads TGTGCCAGCAGCCAAGAGGGACCGGGTAATTCACCCCTCCACTTT. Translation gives CASSQEGPGNSPLHF.

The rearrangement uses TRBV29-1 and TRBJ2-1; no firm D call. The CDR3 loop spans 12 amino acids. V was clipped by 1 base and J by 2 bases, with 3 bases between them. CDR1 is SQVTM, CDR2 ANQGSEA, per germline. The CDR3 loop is CSVEAPYNEQFF. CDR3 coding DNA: TGCAGCGTTGAAGCCCCCTACAATGAGCAGTTCTTC.

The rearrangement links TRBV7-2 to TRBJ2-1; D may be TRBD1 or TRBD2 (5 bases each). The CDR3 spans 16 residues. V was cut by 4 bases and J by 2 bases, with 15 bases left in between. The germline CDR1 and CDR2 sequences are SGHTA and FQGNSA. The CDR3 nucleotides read TGTGCCAGCAGCTGGGCCATTTGGGGACCCTACAATGAGCAGTTCTTC. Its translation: CASSWAIWGPYNEQFF.

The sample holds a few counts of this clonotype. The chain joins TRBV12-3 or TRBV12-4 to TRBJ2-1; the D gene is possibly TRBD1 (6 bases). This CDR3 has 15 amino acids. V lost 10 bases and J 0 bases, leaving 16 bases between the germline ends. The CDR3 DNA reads TGTGCCACCGCACAGGGTATAAACTCCTACAATGAGCAGTTCTTC. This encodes CATAQGINSYNEQFF.

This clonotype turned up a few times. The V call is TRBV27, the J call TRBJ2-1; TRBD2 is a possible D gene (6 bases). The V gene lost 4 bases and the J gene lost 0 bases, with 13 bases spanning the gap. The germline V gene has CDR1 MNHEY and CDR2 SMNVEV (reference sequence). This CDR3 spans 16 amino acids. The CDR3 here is CASSSAGSLSYNEQFF. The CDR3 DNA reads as TGTGCCAGCAGTTCGGCGGGATCCCTCTCCTACAATGAGCAGTTCTTC.